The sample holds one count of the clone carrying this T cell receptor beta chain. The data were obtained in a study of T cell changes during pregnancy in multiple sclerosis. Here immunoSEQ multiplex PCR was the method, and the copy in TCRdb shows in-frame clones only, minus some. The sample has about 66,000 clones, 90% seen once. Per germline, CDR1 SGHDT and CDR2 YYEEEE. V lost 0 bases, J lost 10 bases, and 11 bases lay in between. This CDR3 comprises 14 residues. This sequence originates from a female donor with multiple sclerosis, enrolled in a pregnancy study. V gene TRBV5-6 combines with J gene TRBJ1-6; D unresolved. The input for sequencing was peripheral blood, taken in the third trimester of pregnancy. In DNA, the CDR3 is TGTGCCAGCAGCTTGGCCGTCGGGTTCTCACCCCTCCACTTT. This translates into CASSLAVGFSPLHF. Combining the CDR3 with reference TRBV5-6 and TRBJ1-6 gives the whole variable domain DAGVTQSPTHLIKTRGQQVTLRCSPKSGHDTVSWYQQALGQGPQFIFQYYEEEERQRGNFPDRFSGHQFPNYSSELNVNALLLGDSALYLCASSLAVGFSPLHFGNGTRLTVT.